The sequence of this T cell receptor beta chain was determined in a study of T cell repertoires in cytomegalovirus infection. TCRdb fed the reads into MiXCR, producing one record per CDR3 protein. The data contain 110,000 or so distinct CDR3 sequences, over 25% of them seen just once; the ten biggest clones take up less than 45%. As to this clonotype: Its antigen is as yet unknown.

The V end was cut by 3 bases, the J end by 10 bases, with 18 bases between. This CDR3 comprises 14 residues. Germline loops: CDR1 LNHDA, CDR2 SQIVND (reference sequence). This material consisted of CD8+ T cells from cultured PBMCs, taken from culture after CMV antigen stimulation. The TCR sequence derives from a human donor in good health (CMV status not recorded). Some clones in this sample may be carry-over from other donors' samples. The chain combines TRBV19 with TRBJ1-2; D unresolved. The CDR3 sequence is CASSIIGGRSIYTF. DNA for the CDR3: TGTGCCAGTAGTATTATCGGCGGCCGCTCGATCTACACCTTC.